This T cell receptor beta chain was profiled in a study of T-cell memory formation after mild COVID-19. Study in general: For the most part, TCR clusters were specific to one donor. Broader study findings: Clones from the second wave (peaking day 37) had unconfirmed SARS-CoV-2 specificity. Certain responding clones were present in pre-infection memory, suggesting participation of cross-reactive memory.

This clonotype was seen a few times. As yet, its antigen is unknown. TCRdb fed the 5' RACE reads into MiXCR, producing one record per CDR3 protein. The sample has 300,000 to 400,000 distinct CDR3 sequences; approximately 12% are singletons. There are 15 residues in the CDR3. The germline CDR1 and CDR2 sequences are SGHVS and FNYEAQ. V dropped 5 bases and J dropped 5; count of bases not matched to a gene: 10. Sequencing was performed on PBMCs or a T cell subset sorted from them (not recorded which). This receptor was taken from a man aged 18 to 30 who had mild COVID-19 (a few samples of this study predate the infection). Cell type and time point are not known. The rearrangement uses TRBV7-6 and TRBJ2-7, with 9 nucleotides matching TRBD1. The CDR3 nucleotides read TGTGCCAGCAGCACGGGAGACGGGACAGGGAACGAGCAGTACTTC. This translates into CASSTGDGTGNEQYF.